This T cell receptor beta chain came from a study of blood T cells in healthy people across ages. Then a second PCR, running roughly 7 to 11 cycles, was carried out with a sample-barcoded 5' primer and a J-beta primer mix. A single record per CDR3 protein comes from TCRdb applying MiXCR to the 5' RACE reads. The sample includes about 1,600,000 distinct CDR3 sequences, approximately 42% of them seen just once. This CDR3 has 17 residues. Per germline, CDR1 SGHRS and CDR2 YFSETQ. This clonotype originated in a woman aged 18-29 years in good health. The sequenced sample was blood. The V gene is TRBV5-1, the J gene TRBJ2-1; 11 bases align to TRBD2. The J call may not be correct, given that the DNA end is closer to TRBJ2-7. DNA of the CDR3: TGCGCCAGCAGCTCCGGGACTAGCGGAACCCTCTACAATGAGCAGTACTTC. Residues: CASSSGTSGTLYNEQYF.